This T cell receptor beta chain was documented in a study of beta chain features in type 1 diabetes. V gave up 7 bases and J gave up 1 base; unmatched junction bases: 6. Germline CDR1 is SGHAT and CDR2 is FQDESV (reference sequence). CDR3 length: 14 residues. The authors reverse transcribed all of the isolated RNA, so sequencing captured expressed TCRB transcripts. Libraries were prepared by immunoSEQ multiplex PCR; TCRdb keeps only in-frame clonotypes and omits some of them. This table holds roughly 380,000 clones, about 20% found once. This clone was seen only a few times. The clonotype was recovered from a woman between 18 and 29 years old in good health. Sequencing was done on a sample of naive CD4+ T cells from blood. The gene calls are TRBV11-1 and TRBJ1-1, with 7 bases that match TRBD1. CDR3 nucleotide sequence: TGTGCCAGCAAGGTCGGGACAGAGAACACTGAAGCTTTCTTT. It specifies CASKVGTENTEAFF.